This TCR beta chain was sequenced for a study of CD8 T cells in ankylosing spondylitis. Study findings and constraints: Reports say disease-linked clones showed up significantly more in matched ankylosing spondylitis synovial fluid. A motif in TCR beta, a set of roughly eight highly homologous variants, appeared characteristic of ankylosing spondylitis blood.

Remarks on this clonotype: Its antigen is still unknown.

Quantitative 5'-RACE was performed with molecular barcodes, and it yielded the TCR beta libraries. TCRdb reprocessed the 5' RACE reads via MiXCR and lists one record per CDR3 protein. The sample holds 150,000 to 200,000 distinct CDR3 sequences, more than 10% seen once. The sequenced sample was blood, either unsorted or a sorted T cell fraction (not recorded which). This clonotype originated in a male donor with ankylosing spondylitis or in good health (not recorded which).

The CDR3 reads CASSPEHLNTEAFF. The CDR3, as DNA: TGTGCCAGCAGCCCCGAGCACCTAAACACTGAAGCTTTCTTT. This chain uses TRBV5-5 with TRBJ1-1; D gene ambiguous. Germline values: CDR1 SGHKS, CDR2 YYEKEE (reference sequence). The CDR3 contains 14 residues. The V end was cut by 4 bases, the J end by 2 bases, with 12 bases between.